This T cell receptor (beta chain) was identified in a study of Ad26.COV2.S vaccination and SARS-CoV-2 variants. For the study at large: Intramuscular Ad26.COV2.S at 5x10^10 or 1x10^11 viral particles. Findings of the study overall: Vaccine recipients and placebo recipients showed similar non-spike TCR breadth.

Points on this clone: Its specificity is not known.

Assay: immunoSEQ multiplex PCR; the TCRdb copy retains only in-frame clones and omits some. The sample lists roughly 300,000 clones; 88% were seen once. The CDR3 consists of 14 residues. CDR1 and CDR2 (germline): SGDLS, YYNGEE. V gave up 1 base and J gave up 0 bases, with 8 bases separating them. As to treatment: roughly 20 received Ad26.COV2.S at low or high dose, single or two shots; about 5 received placebo; per-sample allocation not given. Vaccine and placebo recipients were sampled on day 63 after the first injection. The receptor was isolated from a person aged 18-60 years who received the Ad26.COV2.S COVID-19 vaccine or a placebo. This sample comprised peripheral blood, obtained in a trial of Ad26.COV2.S vaccine versus placebo. V gene TRBV9 combines with J gene TRBJ2-7; D remains unclear. In DNA, the CDR3 is TGTGCCAGCAGCGTATTAGCTGACTCCTACGAGCAGTACTTC. Its translation: CASSVLADSYEQYF.